What follows describes a single TCR beta chain. The CDR3 does not end in the conserved phenylalanine or tryptophan, so this is likely a read error. Before thyroid surgery, none of the patients had received any treatment. The sample originates from a study of metastatic and nonmetastatic thyroid tumors. Per the authors' pipeline: Built for papillary thyroid cancer, a distant-metastasis classifier drew on CDR3 differences across clinicopathological groups. MiXCR was used by TCRdb to re-call the PCR reads. TCRdb, rather than the study authors, made the V and J calls. The data show 4,500 to 6,000 clones, approximately 18% seen once. The CDR3 has 20 residues. Germline CDR1 reads SNHLY; CDR2 reads FYNNEI.

This TCR was recovered from a female donor with papillary thyroid cancer or a benign thyroid nodule (not recorded which). Some clones in this sample may be carry-over from other donors' samples. The chain is built from TRBV2 and TRBJ2-5; D is possibly TRBD2 (6 bases). The J call may be in error: the DNA end matches TRBJ2-1 better. The material sequenced was adjacent normal tissue. CDR3 amino acids: CASSARHYKETGEAYNEQFL. In DNA form, the CDR3 reads TGTGCCAGCAGTGCCCGACATTATAAAGAGACGGGGGAGGCATACAATGAACAGTTCCTC.